This TCR beta chain was observed in a study of CD8+CD57+ T cells in acquired aplastic anemia. On the study more broadly: Sorted CD4+ and CD8+ cells yielded DNA averaging about 2.9 ug.

Germline V gives CDR1 KGHDR, CDR2 SFDVKD. Trimming removed 1 base at V and 0 bases at J, with 8 bases between. This CDR3 has 15 amino acids. The use of genomic DNA as template underpinned the TCR beta VDJ and CDR3 profiling. TCRdb called the reads again in MiXCR, with one record for every CDR3 protein. The sample consists of around 140,000 distinct CDR3 sequences, around two fifths of them appearing once. As regards this clonotype: Its antigen is still unknown.

Overall study results and limits: About 30 CD8+ CDR3 sequences occurred in both the patients and the controls.

Sequencing used sorted CD4+, CD8+, or CD8+CD57+ T cells (not recorded which) from PBMCs. This chain joins TRBV24-1 and TRBJ1-2; D is unclear. This receptor was identified in a human donor in good health, serving as a control. The CDR3 loop reads CATSDLRAANYGYTF. CDR3 bases: TGTGCCACCAGTGATTTAAGGGCGGCTAACTATGGCTACACCTTC.